Listed here are 15 T cell receptor beta chains from one sample, sequenced in a study of shared clonotypes between healthy human individuals. Some clones are missing from TCRdb's copy, which holds only in-frame ones; the method was immunoSEQ multiplex PCR. This table has roughly 2 million clones, almost 96% appearing once. Sequenced material: naive CD4+ T cells sorted from blood. The subset was: CD45RA+ positively selected. The receptors come from a man younger than 35 in good health.

CDR3 coding DNA: TGTGCCAGCAGACCCGGACAGGGCAGGGGCAATCAGCCCCAGCATTTT. Its protein product is CASRPGQGRGNQPQHF. This chain links TRBV2 with TRBJ1-5, with 8 bases that match TRBD1. V shed 6 bases and J 2 bases; nucleotides not matched to a gene: 9. The germline CDR1 and CDR2 sequences are SNHLY and FYNNEI. The CDR3 totals 16 residues.

The chain carries TRBV6-6 and TRBJ1-1, with 9 bases matching TRBD1. Germline CDR1 is MNHNY and CDR2 is SVGAGI (reference sequence). The CDR3 is 14 amino acids. With 7 bases clipped from V and 6 bases from J, the junction kept 9 bases outside the gene matches. CDR3 region: CASTDRGLVSEAFF. The CDR3 bases are TGTGCCAGCACGGACAGGGGCCTTGTTTCTGAAGCTTTCTTT.

This chain connects TRBV5-4 to TRBJ1-3; D is unresolved. V lost 5 bases and J lost 0, with 6 bases in between. CDR3 size: 13 residues. Germline V gene sequence: CDR1 SGHNT, CDR2 YYREEE (reference sequence). The CDR3 DNA reads as TGTGCCAGCAGTAGTGACTCTGGAAACACCATATATTTT. Protein product: CASSSDSGNTIYF.

V and J are TRBV30 and TRBJ1-6; 7 bases are shared with TRBD1. Germline lookup yields CDR1 GTSNPN and CDR2 SVGIG (reference sequence). V gave up 2 bases and J gave up 5 bases; unmatched junction bases: 6. The CDR3 length is 15 residues. The CDR3 region is CAWSREQGNNSPLHF. For the CDR3, the DNA is TGTGCCTGGAGTAGGGAACAGGGGAATAATTCACCCCTCCACTTT.

The gene calls are TRBV7-6 and TRBJ2-1, with 8 positions matching TRBD2. Losses at the gene ends were 4 bases for V and 7 bases for J; bases not matched to a gene: 6. Germline V gene lookup returns CDR1 SGHVS and CDR2 FNYEAQ. The CDR3 is 14 residues long. CDR3 sequence reads: CASSSGTSSNEQFF. Here the CDR3 DNA reads TGTGCCAGCAGCTCCGGGACTAGTTCAAATGAGCAGTTCTTC.

The rearrangement uses TRBV9 and TRBJ1-2; D uncertain. The germline V and J ends were trimmed by 3 bases and 4 bases, with 16 bases remaining between them. The CDR3 consists of 15 residues. Germline CDR1 reads SGDLS; CDR2 reads YYNGEE. The CDR3 DNA reads as TGTGCCAGCAGCGAACCCGGGAGGGAGGTCTATGGCTACACCTTC. Residues: CASSEPGREVYGYTF.

The V gene is TRBV11-2, the J gene TRBJ2-7; maybe TRBD1 (5 bases). CDR1 SGHAT and CDR2 FQNNGV come from the germline V gene. The CDR3 covers 14 residues. V lost 4 bases, J lost 3 bases, and 13 bases lay in between. Here the CDR3 reads CASSSIQGSYEQYF. CDR3 nucleotides: TGTGCCAGCAGCTCGATCCAGGGTAGCTACGAGCAGTACTTC.

V is TRBV5-6 and J is TRBJ1-2, with 10 bases aligning to TRBD1. V shed 4 bases, J shed 3 bases, and the junction held 6 bases outside the gene matches. From germline, CDR1 is SGHDT and CDR2 YYEEEE. This CDR3 contains 15 residues. The CDR3 loop is CASSPGTGVDYGYTF. In DNA, the CDR3 is TGTGCCAGCAGCCCGGGGACAGGGGTCGACTATGGCTACACCTTC. Filled out from reference TRBV5-6 and TRBJ1-2, the complete variable domain reads DAGVTQSPTHLIKTRGQQVTLRCSPKSGHDTVSWYQQALGQGPQFIFQYYEEEERQRGNFPDRFSGHQFPNYSSELNVNALLLGDSALYLCASSPGTGVDYGYTFGSGTRLTVV.

The J gene is TRBJ2-7, the V gene TRBV30; tentatively, D is TRBD1 (6 bases). The CDR3 is made up of 15 amino acids. Germline values: CDR1 GTSNPN, CDR2 SVGIG (reference sequence). With 3 bases removed from V and 5 bases from J, the gap between germline ends came to 20 bases. The DNA of the CDR3 is TGTGCCTGGAGCAAAAAGTTCCGGACAGAAAACGAGCAGTACTTC. Amino acid sequence: CAWSKKFRTENEQYF.

In regard to this clone: Additional DNA sequences in this sample encode the identical CDR3. V usage is TRBV5-1 and J usage is TRBJ2-2; D is possibly TRBD1 (7 bases). The V and J ends lost 0 bases and 4 bases respectively, with 13 bases between them. CDR3 size: 16 residues. Germline V gene data show CDR1 as SGHRS and CDR2 as YFSETQ. DNA of the CDR3: TGCGCCAGCAGCTTGGCCAGGCAGGGGGGCACCGGGGAGCTGTTTTTT. Protein product: CASSLARQGGTGELFF.

The CDR3 here is CASSLSGSVKETQYF. The CDR3 nucleotides are TGTGCCAGCTCCCTCAGCGGGAGTGTTAAAGAGACCCAGTACTTC. The chain recombines TRBV18 with TRBJ2-5, with 8 bases identical to TRBD2. This CDR3 region has 15 residues. Germline V gene sequence: CDR1 KGHSH, CDR2 LQKENI. V lost 6 bases and J lost 3; bases outside the gene matches: 9.

V and J are TRBV7-8 and TRBJ1-6; D gene uncertain. Germline CDR1 reads SGHVS; CDR2 reads FQNEAQ. The CDR3 runs to 16 residues. V was clipped by 3 bases and J by 0 bases, with 9 bases between them. The CDR3 DNA reads TGTGCCAGCAGCTTGGCGCAGAGCTCCTATAATTCACCCCTCCACTTT. This gives the protein CASSLAQSSYNSPLHF.

This chain connects TRBV20-1 to TRBJ1-2, with D possibly TRBD1 on 5 matching bases. In germline, CDR1 is DFQATT, CDR2 SNEGSKA (reference sequence). The CDR3 spans 10 residues. The CDR3 sequence is CSRDNYGYTF. The DNA for the CDR3 is TGCAGCAGGGATAACTATGGCTACACCTTC.

This clone was counted a single time. The chain joins TRBV4-2 to TRBJ2-5; tentative D call: TRBD2 (7 bases). Germline lookup yields CDR1 LGHNA and CDR2 YNFKEQ. Trimming shortened V by 4 bases and J by 2 bases, and 14 bases separated the two germline ends. The CDR3 length is 15 residues. The CDR3 protein is CASSLEGGGQETQYF. The CDR3 bases are TGTGCCAGCAGCCTGGAGGGAGGGGGTCAAGAGACCCAGTACTTC.

The chain employs TRBV10-3 and TRBJ2-7; perhaps TRBD1 as D (6 bases). V lost 9 bases, J lost 2 bases, and 14 bases lay in between. Germline values: CDR1 ENHRY, CDR2 SYGVKD. The CDR3 totals 13 residues. CDR3 DNA sequence: TGTGCCATAAGGACAGAGCTCACCTACGAGCAGTACTTC. Its protein is CAIRTELTYEQYF.